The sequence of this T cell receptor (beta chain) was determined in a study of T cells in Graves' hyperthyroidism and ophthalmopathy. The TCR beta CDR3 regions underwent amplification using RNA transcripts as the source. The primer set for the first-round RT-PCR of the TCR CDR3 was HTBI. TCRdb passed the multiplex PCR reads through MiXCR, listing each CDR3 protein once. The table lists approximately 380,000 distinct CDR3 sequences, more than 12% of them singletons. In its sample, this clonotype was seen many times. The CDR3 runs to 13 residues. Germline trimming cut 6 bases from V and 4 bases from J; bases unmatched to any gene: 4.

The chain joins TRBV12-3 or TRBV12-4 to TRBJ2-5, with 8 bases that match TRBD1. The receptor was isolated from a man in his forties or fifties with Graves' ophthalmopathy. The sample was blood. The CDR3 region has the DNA TGTGCCAGCAGAAGACAGGGGTCAGAGACCCAGTACTTC. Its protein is CASRRQGSETQYF.